This TCR beta chain was found in a study of cytomegalovirus exposure and HLA in healthy donors. The donors belonged to the roughly 110-subject validation cohort, separate from the roughly 670-subject first cohort. Generated by immunoSEQ multiplex PCR, the TCRdb table keeps only in-frame clones and is missing some. The table has roughly 260,000 clones, around nine tenths seen once. This clone occurred a few times. Antigen: not known. Overall study results and limits: In vitro work confirmed that a few CMV-associated chains recognize CMV antigens. According to a subsequent analysis, TCR clusters from the first cohort were inclined to appear together in the 110 or so validation repertoires. The study listed roughly 150 cytomegalovirus-associated TCR beta chains.

CDR1 and CDR2 (germline): SGDLS, YYNGEE. Deletions cut 0 bases from V and 2 bases from J, with 13 bases between. The CDR3 sequence is 16 residues long. Sequencing was performed on PBMCs. The sequence came from a man between 18 and 35 years old in good health and CMV-seronegative. The genes are TRBV9 and TRBJ2-3; D might be TRBD2 (5 bases). CDR3 bases: TGTGCCAGCAGCGTAGAACTAGAGTTGAACACAGATACGCAGTATTTT. Translating it yields CASSVELELNTDTQYF.